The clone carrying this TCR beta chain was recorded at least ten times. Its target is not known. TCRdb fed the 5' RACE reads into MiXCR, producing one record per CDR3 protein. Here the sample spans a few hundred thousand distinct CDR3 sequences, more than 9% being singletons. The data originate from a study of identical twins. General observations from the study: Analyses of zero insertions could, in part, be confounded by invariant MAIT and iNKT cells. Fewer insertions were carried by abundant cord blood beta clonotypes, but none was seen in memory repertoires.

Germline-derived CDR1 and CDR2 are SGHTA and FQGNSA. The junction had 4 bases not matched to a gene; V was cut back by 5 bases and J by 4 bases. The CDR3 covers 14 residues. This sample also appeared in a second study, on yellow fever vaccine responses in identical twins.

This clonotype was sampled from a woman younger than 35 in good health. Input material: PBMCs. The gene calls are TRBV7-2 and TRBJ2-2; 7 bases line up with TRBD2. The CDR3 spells CASSIGGSTGELFF. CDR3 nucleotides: TGTGCCAGCAGCATCGGGGGGAGCACCGGGGAGCTGTTTTTT.